This T cell receptor beta chain was obtained from a study of OX40 agonist ivuxolimab in advanced cancers. Study-level information: Patients receiving dose escalation had hepatocellular carcinoma, melanoma, renal cell or head and neck cancer. Three individuals attained partial responses, comprising one hepatocellular carcinoma case and two cutaneous melanoma cases.

Generated by immunoSEQ multiplex PCR, the TCRdb table keeps only in-frame clones and is missing some. The data hold about 79,000 clones, with more than 85% observed a single time. Germline V gene sequence: CDR1 SGHAT, CDR2 FQNNGV. V gave up 5 bases and J gave up 6 bases; unmatched junction bases: 4. There are 13 residues in the CDR3. The chain has TRBV11-2 and TRBJ1-2; TRBD1 aligns across 9 bases. The material was CD4+ or CD8+ T cells sorted from blood, obtained in a trial of the OX40 agonist ivuxolimab. The sequence came from an adult with an advanced solid tumor such as melanoma, head and neck, liver or kidney cancer. CDR3: CASSPTGGDGYTF. The CDR3 DNA sequence: TGTGCCAGCAGCCCTACAGGGGGCGATGGCTACACCTTC.